The rows below give T cell receptor beta chains drawn from one sample of a study of T cells after yellow fever vaccination. One entry per CDR3 protein, called by TCRdb with MiXCR from the 5' RACE reads. The sample has 150,000 to 200,000 distinct CDR3 sequences, 5.5% to 7.5% seen once. The specimen was CD4+ T cells sorted from PBMCs, collected roughly 5 days after the first yellow fever vaccination. These TCRs come from a man aged 18 to 35 who received the YFV17D yellow fever vaccine. Both conserved end residues are part of each CDR3. The order of the fields is clone size, D gene, V gene, J gene, CDR3 DNA, CDR3 protein. The D gene is left open where the match is weak. Some rows have no size entry. The others give once, few or many, or a class for an expanded clone.

abundance: -
d_gene: TRBD1
v_gene: TRBV2
j_gene: TRBJ1-1
CDR3nt: TGTGCCAGCAGGGGACAGACACTAAACACTGAAGCTTTCTTT
CDR3aa: CASRGQTLNTEAFF

abundance: few
d_gene: TRBD1
v_gene: TRBV5-4
j_gene: TRBJ1-2
CDR3nt: TGTGCCAGCAGCCTATTCCGGACAGGGGACAACTATGGCTACACCTTC
CDR3aa: CASSLFRTGDNYGYTF

abundance: -
d_gene: -
v_gene: TRBV7-3
j_gene: TRBJ1-1
CDR3nt: TGTGCCAGCAGTCCCACTACGACAGGAGGGACTGAAGCTTTCTTT
CDR3aa: CASSPTTTGGTEAFF

abundance: many
d_gene: TRBD1
v_gene: TRBV28
j_gene: TRBJ1-2
CDR3nt: TGTGCCAGCAGTTTAGGGGGACAGGGAAAAGTGGCCTTC
CDR3aa: CASSLGGQGKVAF

abundance: many
d_gene: -
v_gene: TRBV29-1
j_gene: TRBJ2-1
CDR3nt: TGCAGCGTTTTGGGCTTGCCGGGACCAATATACAATGAGCAGTTCTTC
CDR3aa: CSVLGLPGPIYNEQFF

abundance: -
d_gene: -
v_gene: TRBV20-1
j_gene: TRBJ1-1
CDR3nt: TGCAGTGCTCGGATACGGACAGCGAACACTGAAGCTTTCTTT
CDR3aa: CSARIRTANTEAFF

abundance: few
d_gene: TRBD2
v_gene: TRBV9
j_gene: TRBJ2-5
CDR3nt: TGTGCCAGCAGCGCCACTAGCGGGGTTTCAGAGACCCAGTACTTC
CDR3aa: CASSATSGVSETQYF

abundance: many
d_gene: -
v_gene: TRBV3-1
j_gene: TRBJ1-6
CDR3nt: TGTGCCAGCAGCCAAGTTACTAATTCACCCCTCCACTTT
CDR3aa: CASSQVTNSPLHF

abundance: many
d_gene: -
v_gene: TRBV20-1
j_gene: TRBJ1-2
CDR3nt: TGCAGTGCTAGAGATCCGGGTGGCAGAGCTAACTATGGCTACACCTTC
CDR3aa: CSARDPGGRANYGYTF

abundance: -
d_gene: -
v_gene: TRBV18
j_gene: TRBJ1-2
CDR3nt: TGTGCCAGCTCACCGACCGGGACGGCTTATGGCTACACCTTC
CDR3aa: CASSPTGTAYGYTF

abundance: many
d_gene: -
v_gene: TRBV5-1
j_gene: TRBJ2-2
CDR3nt: TGCGCCAGCAGCTTGGGGATCGACTTTACGAACACCGGGGAGCTGTTTTTT
CDR3aa: CASSLGIDFTNTGELFF

abundance: many
d_gene: -
v_gene: TRBV7-2
j_gene: TRBJ1-5
CDR3nt: TGTGCCAGCAGCTTTGGGGGCGCGCAGCCCCAGCATTTT
CDR3aa: CASSFGGAQPQHF

abundance: many
d_gene: -
v_gene: TRBV11-2
j_gene: TRBJ1-2
CDR3nt: TGTGCCAGCAGCTTACTAGGGCAGGACTATGGCTACACCTTC
CDR3aa: CASSLLGQDYGYTF

abundance: many
d_gene: -
v_gene: TRBV7-3
j_gene: TRBJ1-1
CDR3nt: TGTGCCAGCAGCTTAACAAAAGAGAACACTGAAGCTTTCTTT
CDR3aa: CASSLTKENTEAFF

abundance: many
d_gene: TRBD2
v_gene: TRBV11-2
j_gene: TRBJ2-5
CDR3nt: TGTGCCAGCCTCCTAGCGGGGGGCCCTCAAGAGACCCAGTACTTC
CDR3aa: CASLLAGGPQETQYF

abundance: many
d_gene: TRBD2
v_gene: TRBV28
j_gene: TRBJ2-7
CDR3nt: TGTGCCAGCAGTTTGGGGGGGTCCCCCTACGAGCAGTACTTC
CDR3aa: CASSLGGSPYEQYF

abundance: many
d_gene: TRBD2
v_gene: TRBV5-1
j_gene: TRBJ2-2
CDR3nt: TGCGCCAGCAGATCCGGGACTAGTGGCACCGGGGAGCTGTTTTTT
CDR3aa: CASRSGTSGTGELFF

abundance: -
d_gene: -
v_gene: TRBV19
j_gene: TRBJ2-2
CDR3nt: TGTGCCAGTACCGAGCCCAACACCGGGGAGCTGTTTTTT
CDR3aa: CASTEPNTGELFF

abundance: many
d_gene: TRBD2
v_gene: TRBV10-3
j_gene: TRBJ2-3
CDR3nt: TGTGCCATCAGCGGGGGGGCCCAAGATACGCAGTATTTT
CDR3aa: CAISGGAQDTQYF

abundance: many
d_gene: TRBD1
v_gene: TRBV6-1
j_gene: TRBJ2-3
CDR3nt: TGTGCCAGCAGTGCCGGGACAGTTGATACGCAGTATTTT
CDR3aa: CASSAGTVDTQYF

abundance: -
d_gene: -
v_gene: TRBV19
j_gene: TRBJ1-5
CDR3nt: TGTGCCAGTACCCCAACGGGGGCCAGGGATGTTCTGAGCAATCAGCCCCAGCATTTT
CDR3aa: CASTPTGARDVLSNQPQHF

abundance: few
d_gene: TRBD1
v_gene: TRBV5-1
j_gene: TRBJ1-6
CDR3nt: TGCGCCAGCAGCCCGAGGACAGGCTATAATTCACCCCTCCACTTT
CDR3aa: CASSPRTGYNSPLHF

abundance: few
d_gene: TRBD2
v_gene: TRBV7-2
j_gene: TRBJ2-7
CDR3nt: TGTGCCAGCAGCCGACTGGGAAGCGGGGGGCGAACCTACGAGCAGTACTTC
CDR3aa: CASSRLGSGGRTYEQYF

abundance: many
d_gene: -
v_gene: TRBV4-3
j_gene: TRBJ2-7
CDR3nt: TGCGCCAGCAGCCAGGACCGGGCCGATGGCGAGCAGTACTTC
CDR3aa: CASSQDRADGEQYF

abundance: -
d_gene: TRBD2
v_gene: TRBV12-3/TRBV12-4
j_gene: TRBJ2-3
CDR3nt: TGTGCCAGCAGTTTATCGCTAGCGGGGGAGAGCACAGATACGCAGTATTTT
CDR3aa: CASSLSLAGESTDTQYF

abundance: many
d_gene: -
v_gene: TRBV14
j_gene: TRBJ2-7
CDR3nt: TGTGCCAGCAGCCAAGACTTCGACAGGAGATACGAGCAGTACTTC
CDR3aa: CASSQDFDRRYEQYF

abundance: -
d_gene: TRBD2
v_gene: TRBV11-2
j_gene: TRBJ2-3
CDR3nt: TGTGCCAGCAGCTTTTGGGGAGCGGGAAAATCAACTAGCACAGATACGCAGTATTTT
CDR3aa: CASSFWGAGKSTSTDTQYF

abundance: many
d_gene: TRBD2
v_gene: TRBV5-1
j_gene: TRBJ2-3
CDR3nt: TGCGCCAGCAGGGACCGACTAGCGCGCACAGATACGCAGTATTTT
CDR3aa: CASRDRLARTDTQYF

abundance: -
d_gene: -
v_gene: TRBV20-1
j_gene: TRBJ1-5
CDR3nt: TGCAGTGCTAGAGATGACCCCAATCAGCCCCAGCATTTT
CDR3aa: CSARDDPNQPQHF

abundance: many
d_gene: -
v_gene: TRBV6-2/TRBV6-3
j_gene: TRBJ2-2
CDR3nt: TGTGCCAGCAGTTCCCCGCTAGAGGCCGGGGAGCTGTTTTTT
CDR3aa: CASSSPLEAGELFF

abundance: many
d_gene: -
v_gene: TRBV5-4
j_gene: TRBJ2-3
CDR3nt: TGTGCCAGCATCCTTACAGGGACAGATACGCAGTATTTT
CDR3aa: CASILTGTDTQYF

abundance: few
d_gene: -
v_gene: TRBV20-1
j_gene: TRBJ1-2
CDR3nt: TGCAGTGCTAGGTCGGGTAACTATGGCTACACCTTC
CDR3aa: CSARSGNYGYTF

abundance: few
d_gene: TRBD1
v_gene: TRBV12-3/TRBV12-4
j_gene: TRBJ2-1
CDR3nt: TGTGCCAGCAGAGGGGGCTCGTTTTATGATGAGCAGTTCTTC
CDR3aa: CASRGGSFYDEQFF

abundance: many
d_gene: -
v_gene: TRBV20-1
j_gene: TRBJ1-1
CDR3nt: TGCAGTGCTAGAGATCGTGGTTACACTGAAGCTTTCTTT
CDR3aa: CSARDRGYTEAFF

abundance: many
d_gene: -
v_gene: TRBV7-9
j_gene: TRBJ2-1
CDR3nt: TGTGCCAGCAGCTCGGGACCCAGGCAGTTCTTC
CDR3aa: CASSSGPRQFF

abundance: many
d_gene: -
v_gene: TRBV10-2
j_gene: TRBJ1-6
CDR3nt: TGCGCCAGCAGTGTTGACACCGGAGGAAATTCACCCCTCCACTTT
CDR3aa: CASSVDTGGNSPLHF

abundance: few
d_gene: -
v_gene: TRBV6-5
j_gene: TRBJ2-1
CDR3nt: TGTGCCAGCAGTTTTCCGGGACTGAGGGGACAGAATGAGCAGTTCTTC
CDR3aa: CASSFPGLRGQNEQFF

abundance: many
d_gene: -
v_gene: TRBV6-1
j_gene: TRBJ2-7
CDR3nt: TGTGCCAGCAGCCAGGGATTAGCAGCCTACGAGCAGTACTTC
CDR3aa: CASSQGLAAYEQYF

abundance: few
d_gene: -
v_gene: TRBV10-3
j_gene: TRBJ1-3
CDR3nt: TGTGCCATCAGTGGGGGCTCTGGAAACACCATATATTTT
CDR3aa: CAISGGSGNTIYF

abundance: few
d_gene: -
v_gene: TRBV7-7
j_gene: TRBJ2-1
CDR3nt: TGTGCCAGCAGCTTAGCCACTAGTTTTAATGAGCAGTTCTTC
CDR3aa: CASSLATSFNEQFF

abundance: many
d_gene: -
v_gene: TRBV24-1
j_gene: TRBJ2-2
CDR3nt: TGTGCCACCAGTGGACAGGACACCGGGGAGCTGTTTTTT
CDR3aa: CATSGQDTGELFF

abundance: many
d_gene: -
v_gene: TRBV30
j_gene: TRBJ2-1
CDR3nt: TGTGCCTGGACCCCCTTAAGCTACAATGAGCAGTTCTTC
CDR3aa: CAWTPLSYNEQFF

abundance: -
d_gene: -
v_gene: TRBV3-1
j_gene: TRBJ2-5
CDR3nt: TGTGCCAGCAGCCAGCAGGTTCAAGAGACCCAGTACTTC
CDR3aa: CASSQQVQETQYF

abundance: many
d_gene: -
v_gene: TRBV20-1
j_gene: TRBJ2-5
CDR3nt: TGCAGTGCTAGTGCGCCGCCACAAGAGACCCAGTACTTC
CDR3aa: CSASAPPQETQYF

abundance: -
d_gene: -
v_gene: TRBV12-2
j_gene: TRBJ2-2
CDR3nt: TGTGCAAGTCGCTTAATAGGGGTGTTGGCCGGGGAGCTGTTTTTT
CDR3aa: CASRLIGVLAGELFF

abundance: many
d_gene: -
v_gene: TRBV4-3
j_gene: TRBJ1-1
CDR3nt: TGCGCCAGCAGCCAAGAGCCAGTGCAGAACACTGAAGCTTTCTTT
CDR3aa: CASSQEPVQNTEAFF

abundance: many
d_gene: TRBD1
v_gene: TRBV5-1
j_gene: TRBJ2-2
CDR3nt: TGCGCCAGCAGCACCCTCAACGGACAGGGGCTCACCGGGGAGCTGTTTTTT
CDR3aa: CASSTLNGQGLTGELFF

abundance: -
d_gene: -
v_gene: TRBV7-3
j_gene: TRBJ1-1
CDR3nt: TGTGCCAGCAGCTCGTCTGGGGGGGCGGATAAAGCTTTCTTT
CDR3aa: CASSSSGGADKAFF

abundance: many
d_gene: -
v_gene: TRBV5-8
j_gene: TRBJ2-3
CDR3nt: TGTGCCAGTACGACAGGGACTTACACAGATACGCAGTATTTT
CDR3aa: CASTTGTYTDTQYF

abundance: -
d_gene: -
v_gene: TRBV4-3
j_gene: TRBJ2-1
CDR3nt: TGCGCCAGCAGCCAAGATTCTCGACAGTATGAGCAGTTCTTC
CDR3aa: CASSQDSRQYEQFF